Each of the 15 T cell receptor beta chains below was sequenced from the same sample in a study of blood T cells in healthy people across ages. A second PCR of roughly 6 to 12 cycles used a sample-barcoded 5' primer and a J-beta primer mix. MiXCR, run by TCRdb on the 5' RACE reads, gives a single entry per CDR3 protein. This sample has about 810,000 distinct CDR3 sequences, with 36% found just once. Sample: blood. These receptors came from a man younger than 30 in good health.

About this clonotype: A much larger clonotype is one base distant, so this may be a read error. This chain links TRBV12-3 or TRBV12-4 with TRBJ2-3; no reliable D call. CDR3 size: 12 residues. Trimming stripped 4 bases from V and 7 bases from J, with 9 bases between. The CDR3 loop reads CASSSEPYTQYF. The CDR3 DNA is TGTGCCAGCAGTTCCGAACCTTATACGCAGTATTTT.

This clonotype was counted a few times. The chain carries TRBV4-1 and TRBJ2-3; the D is unclear. CDR1 is MGHRA, CDR2 YSYEKL, per germline. The CDR3 is 13 residues long. V gave up 1 base and J gave up 3 bases, with 5 bases separating them. Written as DNA, the CDR3 is TGCGCCAGCAGCCAAGTAAAGACAGATACGCAGTATTTT. Protein: CASSQVKTDTQYF.

The chain links TRBV6-2 or TRBV6-3 to TRBJ2-1; 9 bases map to TRBD1. Looked up from germline, CDR1 is MNHEY and CDR2 is SVGEGT. CDR3 length: 13 residues. After removal of 9 bases from V and 8 bases from J, the junction contained 8 bases not matched to a gene. The CDR3 nucleotides read TGTGCCAGTGGGACAGGGTATCCCGATGAGCAGTTCTTC. Its translation: CASGTGYPDEQFF.

The chain is built from TRBV27 and TRBJ1-2, with 8 bases aligning to TRBD1. The CDR3 loop spans 13 amino acids. The V gene's germline CDR1 is MNHEY and CDR2 SMNVEV (reference sequence). V was pared by 5 bases and J by 7 bases, with 6 bases of the junction left unmatched. CDR3 in amino acids: CASSAITGGGYTF. CDR3 DNA: TGTGCCAGCAGTGCAATTACAGGGGGTGGCTACACCTTC.

Notes on this clonotype: The junction does not match germline at one end; this may be a read error. The V call is TRBV5-1, the J call TRBJ2-3; D is tentatively TRBD1 or TRBD2 (6 bases each). The CDR3 has 14 amino acids. The V gene's germline CDR1 is SGHRS and CDR2 YFSETQ. The CDR3 bases are TGCGCCAGCAGACAGGGAACTAGCACAGATATGCAGTATTTT. Its translation: CASRQGTSTDMQYF. Together with reference TRBV5-1 and TRBJ2-3, the CDR3 gives the full variable domain: KAGVTQTPRYLIKTRGQQVTLSCSPISGHRSVSWYQQTPGQGLQFLFEYFSETQRNKGNFPGRFSGRQFSNSRSEMNVSTLELGDSALYLCASRQGTSTDMQYFGPGTRLTVL.

This chain links TRBV4-3 with TRBJ1-2; 11 bases line up with TRBD1. This CDR3 has 17 residues. Unmatched junction bases numbered 10, after V lost 2 bases and J lost 5 bases. Germline CDR1 reads LGHNA; CDR2 reads YSLEER. CDR3 in amino acids: CASSQLTDRGRKYGYTF. The CDR3 coding sequence is TGCGCCAGCAGCCAACTCACGGACAGGGGGCGAAAGTATGGCTACACCTTC.

The chain links TRBV4-2 to TRBJ2-2; a weak D match, TRBD2 (6 bases). The CDR3 runs to 15 residues. Between the trimmed V and J ends, which lost 0 bases and 4 bases, there was a span of 9 bases. Germline values: CDR1 LGHNA, CDR2 YNFKEQ. The CDR3 sequence is CASSQDEGGTGELFF. The CDR3 nucleotides are TGTGCCAGCAGCCAAGACGAGGGAGGCACCGGGGAGCTGTTTTTT.

The sample holds one count of this clonotype. This rearrangement joins TRBV7-2 to TRBJ2-7, with D perhaps matching TRBD1 (5 bases). TRBJ2-5 explains the end of the DNA better; the J call may be wrong. From germline, CDR1 is SGHTA and CDR2 FQGNSA. The CDR3 contains 16 residues. In DNA, the CDR3 is TGTGCCAGCAGCCTACAGGCGGAAAGAACCCAAGAGACCCAGTACTTC. Its translation: CASSLQAERTQETQYF.

In this sample, this clonotype turned up many times. The CDR3 region is CAINTGGPSYNEQFF. CDR3 bases: TGTGCCATCAACACAGGGGGCCCCTCCTACAATGAGCAGTTCTTC. The V call is TRBV10-3, the J call TRBJ2-1, with 9 bases identical to TRBD1. The CDR3 sequence is 15 residues long. Germline-derived CDR1 and CDR2 are ENHRY and SYGVKD. The V gene end was trimmed by 7 bases and the J gene end by 0 bases; junction bases not matched to a gene: 4.

This chain connects TRBV27 to TRBJ2-7, with D possibly being TRBD1 (6 bases). V lost 7 bases and J lost 6, with 13 bases in between. Germline CDR1 and CDR2: MNHEY and SMNVEV (reference sequence). There are 12 residues in the CDR3. The CDR3 sequence is CASKGQTGEQYF. In DNA form, the CDR3 reads TGTGCCAGCAAAGGACAGACAGGCGAGCAGTACTTC.

This chain links TRBV9 with TRBJ2-1; TRBD2 is a possible D gene (5 bases). The ends were cut back, 0 bases at V and 13 bases at J, with 17 bases in the middle. The germline V gene has CDR1 SGDLS and CDR2 YYNGEE. This CDR3 has 14 residues. CDR3 DNA: TGTGCCAGCAGCGTAGCAAGCGGAGAGGAGACCCAGTTCTTC. It is translated as CASSVASGEETQFF.

This clonotype has more than one count but fewer than ten. This chain links TRBV2 with TRBJ1-4; D not resolved. From germline, CDR1 is SNHLY and CDR2 FYNNEI. This CDR3 is built from 15 residues. Trimming took off 4 bases at V and 0 bases at J, with 9 bases between the two ends. The CDR3 sequence: CASSVRPPTNEKLFF. For the CDR3, the DNA is TGTGCCAGCAGTGTCCGGCCTCCAACTAATGAAAAACTGTTTTTT.

The rearrangement joins TRBV20-1 to TRBJ2-3; no clear D. Trimming took off 7 bases at V and 0 bases at J, with 17 bases between the two ends. Germline V gene lookup returns CDR1 DFQATT and CDR2 SNEGSKA (reference sequence). The CDR3 is made up of 15 amino acids. DNA of the CDR3: TGCAGTGGTGAGGCCAATATAATTAGCACAGATACGCAGTATTTT. Amino acid sequence: CSGEANIISTDTQYF.

J is TRBJ2-2 and V is TRBV4-3; the match to TRBD2 covers 7 bases. Germline values: CDR1 LGHNA, CDR2 YSLEER. V trimming: 2 bases; J trimming: 0 bases; junction bases outside the gene matches: 9. The CDR3 is 18 residues long. The CDR3 spells CASSQWVGGGANTGELFF. Written as DNA, the CDR3 is TGCGCCAGCAGCCAATGGGTGGGGGGGGGAGCGAACACCGGGGAGCTGTTTTTT.

V and J are TRBV15 and TRBJ2-3; D is undetermined. CDR3 size: 14 residues. Trimming took 1 base from V and 2 from J, leaving 7 bases between them. The V gene's germline CDR1 is LNHNV and CDR2 YYDKDF (reference sequence). CDR3 bases: TGTGCCACCAGCAGAGGAGAGGACACAGATACGCAGTATTTT. It yields the protein CATSRGEDTDTQYF. Together with reference TRBV15 and TRBJ2-3, the CDR3 gives the full variable domain: DAMVIQNPRYQVTQFGKPVTLSCSQTLNHNVMYWYQQKSSQAPKLLFHYYDKDFNNEADTPDNFQSRRPNTSFCFLDIRSPGLGDTAMYLCATSRGEDTDTQYFGPGTRLTVL.